The 29 T cell receptor beta chains below were found in one sample sequenced in a study of blood T cell repertoires in COVID-19. The protocol was immunoSEQ multiplex PCR, while the TCRdb copy is restricted to in-frame clones and leaves out a portion. Found here are under 150,000 clones, 70% to 90% of them singletons; the top ten hold roughly 8.1%. Specimen: peripheral blood. The source is a woman between 65 and 79 years old who had recovered from COVID-19.

The rearrangement joins TRBV5-1 to TRBJ1-1, with 10 bases that match TRBD1. The germline V gene has CDR1 SGHRS and CDR2 YFSETQ. Germline trimming cut 4 bases from V and 4 bases from J; bases unmatched to any gene: 7. The CDR3 has 15 residues. For the CDR3, the DNA is TGCGCCAGCAGCACCGGGACAGGGGAGGTCACTGAAGCTTTCTTT. Its protein is CASSTGTGEVTEAFF.

The gene calls are TRBV30 and TRBJ2-1, with TRBD2 matching 13 bases. The CDR3 totals 14 residues. Germline loops: CDR1 GTSNPN, CDR2 SVGIG (reference sequence). Unmatched junction bases numbered 7, after V lost 1 base and J lost 13 bases. CDR3 region: CAWSAGLAGVYQFF. The CDR3 DNA is TGTGCCTGGAGTGCCGGACTAGCGGGAGTGTATCAGTTCTTC.

The chain has TRBV20-1 and TRBJ1-2, with D possibly matching TRBD1 (5 bases). The CDR3 totals 11 residues. Germline CDR1 DFQATT, CDR2 SNEGSKA (reference sequence). The CDR3 here is CGSGLNYGYTF. The CDR3 DNA is TGCGGATCAGGGCTTAACTATGGCTACACCTTC.

The rearrangement uses TRBV3-1 (or the pseudogene TRBV3-2) and TRBJ1-3, with D unresolved. CDR1 LGHDT and CDR2 YNNKEL come from the germline V gene (reference sequence). Trimming took 1 base from V and 8 from J, leaving 9 bases between them. The CDR3 contains 13 residues. CDR3 amino acids: CASSQGHRDTIYF. For the CDR3, the DNA is TGTGCCAGCAGCCAAGGGCATCGGGACACCATATATTTT.

J is TRBJ2-2 and V is TRBV28; 8 bases map to TRBD1. The V and J ends lost 5 bases and 6 bases, in that order; junction bases with no gene match: 5. Germline values: CDR1 MDHEN, CDR2 SYDVKM. CDR3 length: 14 residues. CDR3 amino acids: CASSRGQGPGELFF. For the CDR3, the DNA is TGTGCCAGCAGTCGTGGACAGGGCCCCGGGGAGCTGTTTTTT.

The chain employs TRBV10-3 and TRBJ2-2; 8 nucleotides align to TRBD2. There are 15 residues in the CDR3. V lost 5 bases, J lost 3 bases, and 5 bases stayed unmatched. CDR1 is ENHRY, CDR2 SYGVKD, per germline. CDR3: CAISLIAGYTGELFF. CDR3 DNA: TGTGCCATCAGTCTCATAGCGGGGTACACCGGGGAGCTGTTTTTT.

V is TRBV7-9 and J is TRBJ1-6; 10 bases are shared with TRBD1. CDR1 and CDR2 from the germline V gene are SEHNR and FQNEAQ (reference sequence). Unmatched junction bases numbered 2, after V lost 4 bases and J lost 8 bases. This CDR3 is built from 14 residues. The CDR3 here is CASSSGTGDSPLHF. In DNA, the CDR3 is TGTGCCAGCAGCTCAGGGACAGGGGATTCACCCCTCCACTTT.

The CDR3 DNA reads TGTGCCAGCTATCACCTCAGGGGAAGGGAGACCCAGTACTTC. This translates into CASYHLRGRETQYF. The rearrangement joins TRBV6-4 to TRBJ2-5, with D maybe TRBD1 (6 bases). CDR1 is MRHNA and CDR2 is SNTAGT in the germline V gene. CDR3 length: 14 residues. Trimming left V 8 bases short and J 5 bases short, with 18 bases between.

V and J are TRBV7-2 and TRBJ1-5; TRBD1 is a possible D gene (6 bases). CDR3 length: 15 residues. V lost 5 bases, J lost 2 bases, and 13 bases lay in between. CDR1 is SGHTA and CDR2 is FQGNSA in the germline V gene. CDR3 sequence (DNA): TGTGCCAGCAGCCCTAACAGGGCTGGCAATCAGCCCCAGCATTTT. As protein: CASSPNRAGNQPQHF.

The chain carries TRBV21-1 and TRBJ2-5; the table's D call TRBD1 went unverified against the DNA. TRBV21-1 is assigned pseudogene status. CDR3 length: 15 residues. The CDR3 sequence is CASSTRDRGQETQYF. The DNA for the CDR3 is TGTGCCAGCAGCACCCGGGACAGGGGGCAAGAGACCCAGTACTTC.

The V and J genes are TRBV2 and TRBJ2-7; D may be TRBD1 (6 bases). Trimming removed 7 bases from V and 4 bases from J, with 11 bases in between. The germline V gene has CDR1 SNHLY and CDR2 FYNNEI. The CDR3 has 12 amino acids. CDR3 protein: CASTPGTYEQYF. The CDR3 DNA reads as TGTGCCAGCACCCCCGGGACATACGAGCAGTACTTC.

V is TRBV19 and J is TRBJ1-1; tentatively, D is TRBD1 (6 bases). Germline V lookup: CDR1 LNHDA, CDR2 SQIVND (reference sequence). V dropped 8 bases and J dropped 1 base, with 17 bases sitting between them. The CDR3 covers 15 residues. In DNA, the CDR3 is TGTGCCAGTTCCCCTGGGGGGGGGCCGAACACTGAAGCTTTCTTT. It codes for CASSPGGGPNTEAFF.

V usage is TRBV3-1 (or the pseudogene TRBV3-2) and J usage is TRBJ2-2; D possibly corresponds to TRBD2 (6 bases). V shed 3 bases and J shed 6 bases, with 17 bases lying between them. The CDR3 is 16 residues long. From germline, CDR1 is LGHDT and CDR2 YNNKEL (reference sequence). The CDR3, as DNA: TGTGCCAGCAGCCAGGGGGAGGCTAAACTTCCCGGGGAGCTGTTTTTT. Encoded protein: CASSQGEAKLPGELFF.

The sample holds a few counts of this clone. The chain has TRBV28 and TRBJ2-5; 10 bases line up with TRBD2. CDR3 length: 16 amino acids. In germline, CDR1 is MDHEN, CDR2 SYDVKM. V gave up 3 bases and J gave up 1 base; unmatched junction bases: 5. DNA for the CDR3: TGTGCCAGCAGTTTTGTGGCTAGCGGGAGCCAAGAGACCCAGTACTTC. It codes for CASSFVASGSQETQYF. Full variable domain (remainder filled in from reference TRBV28 and TRBJ2-5): DVKVTQSSRYLVKRTGEKVFLECVQDMDHENMFWYRQDPGLGLRLIYFSYDVKMKEKGDIPEGYSVSREKKERFSLILESASTNQTSMYLCASSFVASGSQETQYFGPGTRLLVL.

The chain recombines TRBV25-1 with TRBJ1-1, with 11 bases that match TRBD1. The CDR3 has 18 residues. Trimming took 4 bases from V and 0 from J; bases not matched to a gene: 10. Germline V lookup: CDR1 MGHDK, CDR2 SYGVNS. The DNA of the CDR3 is TGTGCCAGCAGTGCTAACCGGGGGACAGGGGGTATGAACACTGAAGCTTTCTTT. Translating gives CASSANRGTGGMNTEAFF.

The chain carries TRBV19 and TRBJ1-1; the match to TRBD1 covers 8 bases. The CDR3 is made up of 12 amino acids. The germline gives CDR1 LNHDA, CDR2 SQIVND (reference sequence). Trimming removed 7 bases from V and 5 bases from J; junction bases left unmatched: 3. CDR3 in amino acids: CASKQGVTEAFF. In DNA form, the CDR3 reads TGTGCCAGTAAACAGGGGGTAACTGAAGCTTTCTTT.

With respect to this clone: Other DNA sequences in this specimen translate into the identical CDR3. This chain joins TRBV18 and TRBJ2-7, with 9 bases fitting TRBD1. The CDR3 has 15 residues. CDR1 is KGHSH, CDR2 LQKENI, per germline. V shed 2 bases, J shed 3 bases, and the junction held 5 bases outside the gene matches. CDR3 nucleotide sequence: TGTGCCAGCTCACCAACAGGGGGCGCCAGCTACGAGCAGTACTTC. Its translation is CASSPTGGASYEQYF.

This clone occurred once. The chain couples TRBV6-5 to TRBJ1-2; D perhaps matches TRBD1 (6 bases). The CDR3 totals 13 residues. Germline values: CDR1 MNHEY, CDR2 SVGAGI. Between the trimmed V and J ends, which lost 0 bases and 14 bases, there was a span of 16 bases. CDR3 sequence reads: CASSYSGGGRGTF. The CDR3 nucleotides are TGTGCCAGCAGTTACTCAGGGGGGGGGCGTGGTACCTTC.

The rearrangement joins TRBV11-3 to TRBJ2-7; TRBD1 agrees at 7 bases. V shed 0 bases, J shed 5 bases, and the junction held 19 bases outside the gene matches. This CDR3 contains 19 residues. Germline values: CDR1 SGHNT, CDR2 YENEEA. The CDR3, as DNA: TGTGCCAGCAGCTTAGAATCCGTGGGGGCGAACAGGGGAATCAACGAGCAGTACTTC. Amino acids: CASSLESVGANRGINEQYF.

Remarks on this clone: Other nucleotide sequences from this sample produce the same CDR3. The chain uses TRBV9 and TRBJ2-7; D may be TRBD2 (5 bases). V lost 0 bases and J 4 bases, leaving 14 bases between the germline ends. CDR3 length: 15 residues. Germline V gene lookup returns CDR1 SGDLS and CDR2 YYNGEE. This chain's CDR3 is CASSVGSGGLYEQYF. As DNA, the CDR3 is TGTGCCAGCAGCGTAGGGTCTGGCGGGTTGTACGAGCAGTACTTC.

CDR3 nucleotides: TGTGCCAGCATGGTCACAGGGGCCTACGAGCAGTACTTC. It specifies CASMVTGAYEQYF. The chain recombines TRBV2 with TRBJ2-7, with 7 positions matching TRBD1. The CDR3 length is 13 residues. J lost 2 bases, V lost 7 bases, and 5 bases had no gene match. The germline V gene encodes CDR1 SNHLY and CDR2 FYNNEI. Drawing the rest from reference TRBV2 and TRBJ2-7, the complete variable domain is EPEVTQTPSHQVTQMGQEVILRCVPISNHLYFYWYRQILGQKVEFLVSFYNNEISEKSEIFDDQFSVERPDGSNFTLKIRSTKLEDSAMYFCASMVTGAYEQYFGPGTRLTVT.

The chain employs TRBV15 and TRBJ1-1, with D perhaps TRBD1 (6 bases). The ends were cut back, 0 bases at V and 6 bases at J, with 14 bases in the middle. This CDR3 is 15 amino acids long. CDR1 is LNHNV and CDR2 is YYDKDF in the germline V gene (reference sequence). The chain's CDR3 is CATSRDPQGMAEAFF. The CDR3 DNA follows: TGTGCCACCAGCAGAGATCCGCAGGGGATGGCTGAAGCTTTCTTT.

The chain has TRBV5-4 and TRBJ1-2, with 8 bases identical to TRBD1. Trimming at V came to 4 bases and at J to 8 bases, leaving 4 bases not matched to a gene. The CDR3 runs to 12 residues. Germline lookup yields CDR1 SGHNT and CDR2 YYREEE (reference sequence). The CDR3 sequence: CASSDRGYGYTF. In DNA, the CDR3 is TGTGCCAGCAGCGACAGGGGCTACGGCTACACCTTC.

This sequence joins TRBV7-3 and TRBJ1-2; D is undetermined. The ends were cut back, 0 bases at V and 0 bases at J, with 8 bases in the middle. Germline loops: CDR1 SGHTA, CDR2 FQGTGA. This CDR3 contains 15 residues. The CDR3 region has the DNA TGTGCCAGCAGCTTAACTGTCGGTTCTAACTATGGCTACACCTTC. Its translation is CASSLTVGSNYGYTF.

A single count supports this clone. V usage is TRBV23-1 and J usage is TRBJ2-5; maybe TRBD1 (5 bases). TRBV23-1 is noted as an ORF with a role that remains uncertain. The germline V and J ends were trimmed by 2 bases and 5 bases, with 15 bases remaining between them. The CDR3 extends over 15 amino acids. CDR3 sequence (DNA): TGCGCCAGCAGTCAAAAACAGGTTGACTTGGAGACCCAGTACTTC. Amino acid sequence: CASSQKQVDLETQYF.

The chain recombines TRBV2 with TRBJ2-2, with no clear D. The V gene's germline CDR1 is SNHLY and CDR2 FYNNEI. V was trimmed by 4 bases and J by 6 bases, leaving 9 bases between them. The CDR3 sequence is 13 residues long. The CDR3 region has the DNA TGTGCCAGCAGTGGTCAAGGAGCCGGGGAGCTGTTTTTT. It yields the protein CASSGQGAGELFF.

The chain employs TRBV7-2 and TRBJ2-5; 8 bases align to TRBD1. Germline CDR1 SGHTA, CDR2 FQGNSA. The junction had 8 bases not matched to a gene; V was cut back by 5 bases and J by 0 bases. The CDR3 spans 16 residues. The CDR3 sequence is CASSLTGQAYQETQYF. In DNA form, the CDR3 reads TGTGCCAGCAGCCTCACGGGACAGGCCTACCAAGAGACCCAGTACTTC.

The CDR3 here is CASSRVTGGRETQYF. In nucleotides, the CDR3 is TGTGCCAGCAGCCGGGTGACAGGGGGTCGAGAGACCCAGTACTTC. This chain links TRBV7-3 with TRBJ2-5; 9 bases align to TRBD1. V was clipped by 5 bases and J by 4 bases; unmatched bases: 8. The CDR3 loop spans 15 amino acids. Germline loops: CDR1 SGHTA, CDR2 FQGTGA.

J is TRBJ2-7 and V is TRBV19, with D perhaps matching TRBD2 (6 bases). The CDR3 runs to 14 residues. CDR1 LNHDA and CDR2 SQIVND come from the germline V gene (reference sequence). V was clipped by 5 bases and J by 7 bases, with 18 bases between them. DNA for the CDR3: TGTGCCAGTAGTTTGGAGGACATCGGAGGGGAGCAGTACTTC. Translation gives CASSLEDIGGEQYF.